The T cell receptor beta chain described here comes from a study of identical twins. The study, taken as a whole, reports: Insertions were fewer in abundant cord blood beta clonotypes, whereas memory repertoires showed none of this pattern.

TCRdb passed the 5' RACE reads through MiXCR, listing each CDR3 protein once. Of roughly 540,000 distinct CDR3 sequences in the sample, less than 25% were seen once. With regard to this clonotype: Its antigen is undetermined.

CDR3 length equals 14 residues. Germline V gene data show CDR1 as DFQATT and CDR2 as SNEGSKA (reference sequence). V was cut by 0 bases and J by 1 base, with 10 bases left in between. These same records also appear under a second study, on T cells expressing NK-cell markers. Turning to that study: Sorted T-cell subsets CD3+CD56+NKG2C+, CD3+CD56+NKG2C- and CD3+CD56-NKG2C+ were TCR beta-sequenced. Out of eight donors sequenced, seven tested HCMV-seropositive and the remaining one seronegative. Also leading the CD3+CD56-NKG2C+ fraction in a handful of donors were these clonotypes.

This rearrangement joins TRBV20-1 to TRBJ2-7; D assignment may be TRBD1 or TRBD2 (5 bases each). The origin of this receptor is a woman aged 18-29 years in good health. Material: CD4+ T cells sorted from blood. CDR3 loop: CSAREEGFSYEQYF. The CDR3 DNA follows: TGCAGTGCTAGAGAAGAGGGGTTTTCCTACGAGCAGTACTTC.